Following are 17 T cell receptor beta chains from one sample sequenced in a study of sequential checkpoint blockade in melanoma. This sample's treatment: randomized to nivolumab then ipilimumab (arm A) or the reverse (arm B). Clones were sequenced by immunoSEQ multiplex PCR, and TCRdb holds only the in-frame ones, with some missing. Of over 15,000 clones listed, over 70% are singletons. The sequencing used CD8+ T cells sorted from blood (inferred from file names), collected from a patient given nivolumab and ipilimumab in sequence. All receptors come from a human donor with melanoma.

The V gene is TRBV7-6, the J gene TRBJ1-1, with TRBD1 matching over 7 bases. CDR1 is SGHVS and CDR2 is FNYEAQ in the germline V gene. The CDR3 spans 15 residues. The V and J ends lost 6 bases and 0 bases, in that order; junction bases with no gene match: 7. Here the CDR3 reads CASSPRQGVNTEAFF. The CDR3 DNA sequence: TGTGCCAGCAGTCCGAGACAGGGCGTGAACACTGAAGCTTTCTTT. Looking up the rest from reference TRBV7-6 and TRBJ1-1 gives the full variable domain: GAGVSQSPRYKVTKRGQDVALRCDPISGHVSLYWYRQALGQGPEFLTYFNYEAQQDKSGLPNDRFSAERPEGSISTLTIQRTEQRDSAMYRCASSPRQGVNTEAFFGQGTRLTVV.

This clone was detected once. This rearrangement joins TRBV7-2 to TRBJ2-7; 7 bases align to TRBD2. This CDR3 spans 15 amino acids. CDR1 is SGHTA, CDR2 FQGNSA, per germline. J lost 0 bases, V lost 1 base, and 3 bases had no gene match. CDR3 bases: TGTGCCAGCAGCTTAGGGGGGGGTACCTCCTACGAGCAGTACTTC. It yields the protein CASSLGGGTSYEQYF.

CDR3 sequence reads: CASSTRAVRYEQYF. The CDR3 DNA reads as TGTGCCAGTAGTACCAGGGCAGTGAGGTACGAGCAGTACTTC. The chain uses TRBV19 and TRBJ2-7, with D maybe TRBD1 (5 bases). This CDR3 contains 14 residues. Trimming took 4 bases from V and 4 from J, leaving 14 bases between them. Germline V gene data show CDR1 as LNHDA and CDR2 as SQIVND (reference sequence).

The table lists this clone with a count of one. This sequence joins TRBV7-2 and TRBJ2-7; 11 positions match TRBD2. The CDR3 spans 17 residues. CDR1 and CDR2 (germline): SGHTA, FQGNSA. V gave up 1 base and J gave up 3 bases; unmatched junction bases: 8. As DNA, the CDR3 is TGTGCCAGCAGCTTAGGATTCGGGACTAGCGGCATCTACGAGCAGTACTTC. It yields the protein CASSLGFGTSGIYEQYF.

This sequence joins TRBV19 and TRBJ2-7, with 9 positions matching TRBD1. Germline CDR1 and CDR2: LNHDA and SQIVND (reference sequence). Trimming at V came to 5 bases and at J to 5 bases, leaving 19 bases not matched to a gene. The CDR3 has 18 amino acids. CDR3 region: CASSQQGALGLTGNEQYF. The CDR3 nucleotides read TGTGCCAGTAGTCAACAGGGGGCCCTGGGACTAACTGGCAACGAGCAGTACTTC.

The CDR3 region is CASWSSGRWYEQYF. The CDR3 nucleotides are TGTGCCAGCTGGTCTAGCGGGAGATGGTACGAGCAGTACTTC. The genes are TRBV28 and TRBJ2-7; 10 positions match TRBD2. J was trimmed by 4 bases and V by 8 bases; bases with no gene match: 8. The CDR3 length is 14 residues. Germline V lookup: CDR1 MDHEN, CDR2 SYDVKM.

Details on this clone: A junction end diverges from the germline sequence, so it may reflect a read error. CDR3 residues: CASSGTSGRGALF. CDR3 sequence (DNA): TGTGCCAGCTCCGGGACTAGCGGGAGAGGGGCCCTCTTC. The chain joins TRBV28 to TRBJ2-7, with 14 bases fitting TRBD2. This CDR3 is built from 13 residues. The germline CDR1 and CDR2 sequences are MDHEN and SYDVKM.

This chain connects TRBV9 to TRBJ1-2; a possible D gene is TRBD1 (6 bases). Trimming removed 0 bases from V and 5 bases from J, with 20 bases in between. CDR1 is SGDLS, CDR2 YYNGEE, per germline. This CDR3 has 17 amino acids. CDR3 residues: CASSVVPGGALGYGYTF. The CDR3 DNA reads TGTGCCAGCAGCGTAGTTCCCGGGGGGGCGCTTGGTTATGGCTACACCTTC.

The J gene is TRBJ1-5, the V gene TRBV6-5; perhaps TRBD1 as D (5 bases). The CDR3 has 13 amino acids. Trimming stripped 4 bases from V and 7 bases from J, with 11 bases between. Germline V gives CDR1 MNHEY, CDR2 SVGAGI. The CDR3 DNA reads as TGTGCCAGCAGTTGGGGGGAGGGGCAGCCCCAGCATTTT. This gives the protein CASSWGEGQPQHF.

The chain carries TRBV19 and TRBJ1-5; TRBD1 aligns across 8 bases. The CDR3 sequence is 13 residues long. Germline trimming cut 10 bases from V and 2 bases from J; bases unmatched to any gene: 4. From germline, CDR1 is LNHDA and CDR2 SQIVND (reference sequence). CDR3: CATGQGGNQPQHF. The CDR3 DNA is TGTGCCACAGGACAGGGCGGCAATCAGCCCCAGCATTTT.

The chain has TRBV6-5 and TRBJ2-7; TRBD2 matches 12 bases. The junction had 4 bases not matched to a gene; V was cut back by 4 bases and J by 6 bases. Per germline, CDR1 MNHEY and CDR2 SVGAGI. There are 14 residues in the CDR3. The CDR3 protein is CASSSWTSGIEQYF. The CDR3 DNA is TGTGCCAGCAGTTCTTGGACTAGCGGGATCGAGCAGTACTTC.

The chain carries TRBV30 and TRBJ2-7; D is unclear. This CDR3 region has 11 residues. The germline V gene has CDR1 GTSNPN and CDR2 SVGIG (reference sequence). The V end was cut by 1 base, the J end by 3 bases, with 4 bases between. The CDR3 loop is CAWSANYEQYF. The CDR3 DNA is TGTGCCTGGAGTGCAAACTACGAGCAGTACTTC.

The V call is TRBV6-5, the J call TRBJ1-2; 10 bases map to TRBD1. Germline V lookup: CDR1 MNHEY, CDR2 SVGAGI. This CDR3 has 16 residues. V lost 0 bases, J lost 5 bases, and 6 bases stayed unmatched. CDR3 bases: TGTGCCAGCAGTTACTCGTCTAAGGGACAGGGGTATGGCTACACCTTC. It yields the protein CASSYSSKGQGYGYTF.

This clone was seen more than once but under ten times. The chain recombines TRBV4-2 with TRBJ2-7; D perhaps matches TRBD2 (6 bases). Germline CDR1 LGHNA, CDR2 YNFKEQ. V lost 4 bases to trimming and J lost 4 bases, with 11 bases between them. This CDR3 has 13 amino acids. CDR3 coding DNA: TGTGCCAGCAGCCCCTCACTAGCTTACGAGCAGTACTTC. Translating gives CASSPSLAYEQYF.

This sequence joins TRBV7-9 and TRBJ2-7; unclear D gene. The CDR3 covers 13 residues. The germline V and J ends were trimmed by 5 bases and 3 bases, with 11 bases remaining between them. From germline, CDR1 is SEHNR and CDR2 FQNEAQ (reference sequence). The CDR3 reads CASSPLGSYEQYF. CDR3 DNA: TGTGCCAGCAGCCCACTGGGCAGCTACGAGCAGTACTTC.

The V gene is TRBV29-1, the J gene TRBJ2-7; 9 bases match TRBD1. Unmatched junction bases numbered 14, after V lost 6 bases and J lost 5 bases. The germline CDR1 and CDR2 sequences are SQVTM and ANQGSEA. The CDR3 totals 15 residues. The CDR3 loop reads CSVVTGTGNTHEQYF. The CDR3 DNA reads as TGCAGCGTCGTCACGGGGACAGGGAATACCCACGAGCAGTACTTC.

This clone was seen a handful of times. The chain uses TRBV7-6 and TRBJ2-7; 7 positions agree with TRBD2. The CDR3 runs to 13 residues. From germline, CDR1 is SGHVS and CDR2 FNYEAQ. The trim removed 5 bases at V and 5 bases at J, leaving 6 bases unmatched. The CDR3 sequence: CASSERGRDEQYF. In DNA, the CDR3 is TGTGCCAGCAGCGAGCGGGGAAGGGACGAGCAGTACTTC.